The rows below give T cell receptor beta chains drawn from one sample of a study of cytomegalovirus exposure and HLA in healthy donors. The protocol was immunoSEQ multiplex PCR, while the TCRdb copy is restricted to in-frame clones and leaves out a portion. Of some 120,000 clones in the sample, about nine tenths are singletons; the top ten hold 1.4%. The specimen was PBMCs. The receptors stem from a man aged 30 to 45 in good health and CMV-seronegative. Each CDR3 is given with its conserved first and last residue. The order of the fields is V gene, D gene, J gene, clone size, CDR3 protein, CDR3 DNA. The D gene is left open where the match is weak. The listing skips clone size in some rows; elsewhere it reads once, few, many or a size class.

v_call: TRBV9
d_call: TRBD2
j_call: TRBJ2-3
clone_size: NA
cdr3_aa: CASSVAPLAGGVTDTQYF
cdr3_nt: TGTGCCAGCAGCGTAGCTCCGCTAGCGGGAGGTGTAACAGATACGCAGTATTTT

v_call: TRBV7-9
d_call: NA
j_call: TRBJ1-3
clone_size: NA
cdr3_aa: CASSRGDAGNTIYF
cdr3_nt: TGTGCCAGCAGCCGGGGGGATGCTGGAAACACCATATATTTT

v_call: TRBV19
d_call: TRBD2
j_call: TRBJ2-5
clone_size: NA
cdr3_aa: CASNSPAGEETQYF
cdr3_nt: TGTGCCAGTAACTCCCCAGCGGGAGAAGAGACCCAGTACTTC

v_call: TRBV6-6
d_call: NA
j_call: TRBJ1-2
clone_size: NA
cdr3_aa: CASSSTGYYGYTF
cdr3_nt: TGTGCCAGCAGTTCCACAGGGTACTATGGCTACACCTTC

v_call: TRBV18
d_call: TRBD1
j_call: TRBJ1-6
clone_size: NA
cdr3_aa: CASSPSMDRVSLHF
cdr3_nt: TGTGCCAGCTCACCTTCAATGGACAGGGTGTCCCTCCACTTT

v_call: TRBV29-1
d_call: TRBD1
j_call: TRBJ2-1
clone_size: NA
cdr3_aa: CSVGGDSLNGKKEQFF
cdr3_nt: TGCAGCGTTGGTGGGGACAGCCTAAACGGCAAGAAGGAGCAGTTCTTC

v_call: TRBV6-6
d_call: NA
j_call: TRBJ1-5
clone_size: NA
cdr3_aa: CASSYQGNSNQPQHF
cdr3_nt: TGTGCCAGCAGTTACCAGGGAAATAGCAATCAGCCCCAGCATTTT

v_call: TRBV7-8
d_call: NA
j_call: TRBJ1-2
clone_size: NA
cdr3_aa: CASSLANSGYTF
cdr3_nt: TGTGCCAGCAGCTTAGCGAATAGTGGCTACACCTTC

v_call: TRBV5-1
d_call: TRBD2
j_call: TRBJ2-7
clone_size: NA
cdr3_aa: CASSEWTSGGAYEQYF
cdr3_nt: TGCGCCAGCAGCGAATGGACTAGCGGAGGGGCCTACGAGCAGTACTTC

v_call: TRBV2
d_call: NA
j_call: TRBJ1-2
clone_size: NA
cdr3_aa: CASRTGPNYGYTF
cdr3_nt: TGTGCCAGCAGGACAGGCCCTAACTATGGCTACACCTTC

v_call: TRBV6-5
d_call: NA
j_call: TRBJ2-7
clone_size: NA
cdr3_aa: CASSRPGTYEQYF
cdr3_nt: TGTGCCAGCAGTCGGCCAGGAACCTACGAGCAGTACTTC

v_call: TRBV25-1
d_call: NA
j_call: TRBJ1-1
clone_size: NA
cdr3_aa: CASSEWGGDTEAFF
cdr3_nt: TGTGCCAGCAGTGAATGGGGGGGGGACACTGAAGCTTTCTTT

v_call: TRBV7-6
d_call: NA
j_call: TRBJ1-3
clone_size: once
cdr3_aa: CASSLAGEDTIYF
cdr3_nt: TGTGCCAGCAGCTTAGCCGGGGAAGACACCATATATTTT

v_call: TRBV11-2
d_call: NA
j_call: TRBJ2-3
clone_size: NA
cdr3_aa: CASKEGPDTQYF
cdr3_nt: TGTGCCAGCAAGGAGGGCCCAGATACGCAGTATTTT

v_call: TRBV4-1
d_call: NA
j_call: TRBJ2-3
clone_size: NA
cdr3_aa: CASSRGTFASTDTQYF
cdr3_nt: TGCGCCAGCAGCCGTGGGACTTTCGCTAGCACAGATACGCAGTATTTT

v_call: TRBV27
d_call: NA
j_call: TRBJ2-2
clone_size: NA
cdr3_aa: CASSLSGYNTGELFF
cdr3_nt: TGTGCCAGCAGTTTATCCGGGTATAACACCGGGGAGCTGTTTTTT

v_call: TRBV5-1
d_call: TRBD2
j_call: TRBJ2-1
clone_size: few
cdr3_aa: CASSVPGTSGNEQFF
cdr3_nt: TGCGCCAGCAGCGTACCCGGGACTAGCGGGAATGAGCAGTTCTTC

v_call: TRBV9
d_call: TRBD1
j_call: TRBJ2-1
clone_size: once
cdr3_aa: CASSVAGGDYGEQFF
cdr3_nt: TGTGCCAGCAGCGTGGCAGGGGGCGATTATGGTGAGCAGTTCTTC

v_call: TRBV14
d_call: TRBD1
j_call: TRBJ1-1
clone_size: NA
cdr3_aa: CASSHQRQGEAFF
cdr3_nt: TGTGCCAGCAGCCACCAGAGACAGGGGGAAGCTTTCTTT

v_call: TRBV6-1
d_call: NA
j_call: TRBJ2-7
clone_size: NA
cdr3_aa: CASGDDSPYEQYF
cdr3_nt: TGTGCCAGCGGGGATGACAGTCCCTACGAGCAGTACTTC

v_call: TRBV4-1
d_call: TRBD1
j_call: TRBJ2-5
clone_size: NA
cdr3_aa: CASSQRQGRKETQYF
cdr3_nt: TGCGCCAGCAGCCAAAGACAGGGACGGAAAGAGACCCAGTACTTC

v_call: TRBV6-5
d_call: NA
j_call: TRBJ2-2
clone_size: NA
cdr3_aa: CASSYSSVANTGELFF
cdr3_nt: TGTGCCAGCAGTTACTCGTCGGTAGCGAACACCGGGGAGCTGTTTTTT

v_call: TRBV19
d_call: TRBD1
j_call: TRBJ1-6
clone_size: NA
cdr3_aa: CASSVQGTYNSPLHF
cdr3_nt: TGTGCCAGTAGCGTACAGGGGACCTATAATTCACCCCTCCACTTT

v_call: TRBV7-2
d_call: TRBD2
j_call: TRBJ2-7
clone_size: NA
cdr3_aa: CASTPPGLALEQYF
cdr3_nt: TGTGCCAGCACCCCGCCGGGACTAGCCCTCGAGCAGTACTTC

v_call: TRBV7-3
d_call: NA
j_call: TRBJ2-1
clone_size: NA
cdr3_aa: CASKGGSLEAEQFF
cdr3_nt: TGTGCCAGCAAGGGGGGGTCCCTCGAGGCTGAGCAGTTCTTC

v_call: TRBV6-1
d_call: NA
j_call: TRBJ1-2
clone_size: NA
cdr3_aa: CASNIEGRDYGYTF
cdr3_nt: TGTGCCAGCAATATCGAGGGGAGGGACTATGGCTACACCTTC

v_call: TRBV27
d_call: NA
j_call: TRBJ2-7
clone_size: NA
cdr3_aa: CASRPTGSNVIYEQYF
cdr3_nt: TGTGCCAGCAGACCAACCGGGAGCAATGTTATCTACGAGCAGTACTTC

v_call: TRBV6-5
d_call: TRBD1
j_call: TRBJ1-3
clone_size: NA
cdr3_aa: CASSPGQTSGNTIYF
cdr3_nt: TGTGCCAGCAGTCCGGGACAGACCTCTGGAAACACCATATATTTT

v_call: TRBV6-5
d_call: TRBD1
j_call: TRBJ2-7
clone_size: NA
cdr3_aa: CASRQGVEQYF
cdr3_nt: TGTGCCAGCAGACAGGGGGTCGAGCAGTACTTC

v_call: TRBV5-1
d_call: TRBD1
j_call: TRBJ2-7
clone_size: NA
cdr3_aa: CASSFEGQTYEQYF
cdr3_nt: TGCGCCAGCAGCTTTGAGGGACAGACCTACGAGCAGTACTTC

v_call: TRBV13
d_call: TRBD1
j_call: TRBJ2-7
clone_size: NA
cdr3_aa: CASSLGGQGLGEQYF
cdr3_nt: TGTGCCAGCAGCTTAGGAGGACAGGGCCTTGGCGAGCAGTACTTC

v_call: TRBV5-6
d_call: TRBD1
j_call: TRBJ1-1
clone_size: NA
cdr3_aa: CASSSGQAGEAFF
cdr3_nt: TGTGCCAGCAGCTCGGGACAGGCTGGGGAAGCTTTCTTT

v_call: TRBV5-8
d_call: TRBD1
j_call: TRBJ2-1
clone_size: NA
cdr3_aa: CASSLYRTGGNEQFF
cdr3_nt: TGTGCCAGCAGCTTGTACAGGACAGGAGGCAATGAGCAGTTCTTC

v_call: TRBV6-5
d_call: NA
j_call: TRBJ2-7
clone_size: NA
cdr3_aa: CASRFLTGHYEQYF
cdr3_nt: TGTGCCAGCAGATTCCTTACAGGGCACTACGAGCAGTACTTC

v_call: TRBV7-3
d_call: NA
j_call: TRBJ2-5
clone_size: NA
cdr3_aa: CASSRGRETQYF
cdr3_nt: TGTGCCAGCAGTAGGGGGAGAGAGACCCAGTACTTC

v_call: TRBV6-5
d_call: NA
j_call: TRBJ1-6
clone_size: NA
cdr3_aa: CASRRPTPAGSPLHF
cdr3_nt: TGTGCCAGCAGGCGACCCACTCCGGCAGGCTCACCCCTCCACTTT

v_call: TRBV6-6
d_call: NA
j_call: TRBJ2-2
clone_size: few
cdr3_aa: CASSMDSLGTGELFF
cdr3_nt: TGTGCCAGCAGCATGGACTCGCTGGGCACCGGGGAGCTGTTTTTT

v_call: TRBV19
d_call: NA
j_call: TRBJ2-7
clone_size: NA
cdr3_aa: CASSLKSSYEQYF
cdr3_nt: TGTGCCAGTAGCCTAAAAAGCTCCTACGAGCAGTACTTC

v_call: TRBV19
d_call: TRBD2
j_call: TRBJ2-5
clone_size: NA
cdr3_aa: CASSISGRGRSQETQYF
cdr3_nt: TGTGCCAGTAGTATAAGCGGGAGAGGGAGATCCCAAGAGACCCAGTACTTC

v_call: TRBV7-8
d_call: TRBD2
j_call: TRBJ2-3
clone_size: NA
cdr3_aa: CASSLAGGRASTQYF
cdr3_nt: TGTGCCAGCAGCTTAGCAGGCGGGAGGGCCAGTACGCAGTATTTT

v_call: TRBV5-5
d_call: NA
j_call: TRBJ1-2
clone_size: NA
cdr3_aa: CASSLSQSGIRKNGYTF
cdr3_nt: TGTGCCAGCAGCTTGTCCCAGTCGGGGATCCGGAAAAATGGCTACACCTTC